These T cell receptor beta chains were read from a single sample in a study of T cell responses to AZD1222 COVID-19 vaccine. Sequencing was performed with immunoSEQ multiplex PCR; in TCRdb, only in-frame clones are kept and a portion is missing. The repertoire holds roughly 120,000 clones, with about 80% as singletons. This sample comprised peripheral blood, obtained on day 0 of AZD1222 vaccination. The receptors shown here come from an adult in good health. Each CDR3 is given with its conserved first and last residue. A D gene is named only where the DNA matches it firmly. Part of the rows lack a size; the others show once, few, many or a class for expanded clones.

len: 15; d_gene: TRBD1; abundance: NA; v_gene: TRBV18; j_gene: TRBJ2-7; CDR3nt: TGTGCCAGCTCACCGCTGGACAGGGGGGCCCACGAGCAGTACTTC; CDR3aa: CASSPLDRGAHEQYF
len: 15; d_gene: TRBD1; abundance: NA; v_gene: TRBV5-5; j_gene: TRBJ1-1; CDR3nt: TGTGCCAGCAGCTTAAGGACAGGGGGCGGGACTGAAGCTTTCTTT; CDR3aa: CASSLRTGGGTEAFF
len: 14; d_gene: NA; abundance: NA; v_gene: TRBV28; j_gene: TRBJ2-7; CDR3nt: TGTGCCAGCAGTGCCCCTTGGGGATCCTACGAGCAGTACTTC; CDR3aa: CASSAPWGSYEQYF
len: 17; d_gene: NA; abundance: NA; v_gene: TRBV3-1/TRBV3-2; j_gene: TRBJ1-2; CDR3nt: TGTGCCAGCAGCCAAGCCATCGGTGGGGGGTTTGGGTATGGCTACACCTTC; CDR3aa: CASSQAIGGGFGYGYTF
len: 14; d_gene: TRBD1; abundance: NA; v_gene: TRBV7-9; j_gene: TRBJ1-5; CDR3nt: TGTGCCAGCAGCTTTAGTACAGGGGCCCAGCCCCAGCATTTT; CDR3aa: CASSFSTGAQPQHF
len: 14; d_gene: NA; abundance: NA; v_gene: TRBV28; j_gene: TRBJ1-2; CDR3nt: TGTGCCAGCAGATCGCCCCAGGGGAACTATGGCTACACCTTC; CDR3aa: CASRSPQGNYGYTF
len: 15; d_gene: NA; abundance: NA; v_gene: TRBV7-9; j_gene: TRBJ1-1; CDR3nt: TGTGCCAGCAGCTTAGACTGGGGAATAGGCACTGAAGCTTTCTTT; CDR3aa: CASSLDWGIGTEAFF
len: 16; d_gene: TRBD2; abundance: NA; v_gene: TRBV3-1/TRBV3-2; j_gene: TRBJ2-2; CDR3nt: TGTGCCAGCAGCCGGAGCGGGAGTAACGGGGCCGGGGAGCTGTTTTTT; CDR3aa: CASSRSGSNGAGELFF
len: 17; d_gene: NA; abundance: NA; v_gene: TRBV19; j_gene: TRBJ2-4; CDR3nt: TGTGCCAGTAGTATTGGGGAGGGGGCAGGCTCGGTAGGCATTCAGTACTTC; CDR3aa: CASSIGEGAGSVGIQYF
len: 14; d_gene: TRBD1; abundance: NA; v_gene: TRBV18; j_gene: TRBJ2-7; CDR3nt: TGTGCCAGCTCACCTGGGACAGGGGCCTACGAGCAGTACTTC; CDR3aa: CASSPGTGAYEQYF
len: 13; d_gene: NA; abundance: NA; v_gene: TRBV7-6; j_gene: TRBJ1-2; CDR3nt: TGTGCCAGCAGCTGGGGTGGTACTTATGGCTACACCTTC; CDR3aa: CASSWGGTYGYTF
len: 14; d_gene: NA; abundance: NA; v_gene: TRBV28; j_gene: TRBJ1-4; CDR3nt: TGTGCCAGCAGTTTAGGTTCCCTAAATGAAAAACTGTTTTTT; CDR3aa: CASSLGSLNEKLFF
len: 14; d_gene: NA; abundance: few; v_gene: TRBV18; j_gene: TRBJ1-1; CDR3nt: TGTGCCAGCTCCCTTACGGGACAGAACACTGAAGCTTTCTTT; CDR3aa: CASSLTGQNTEAFF
len: 12; d_gene: TRBD1; abundance: NA; v_gene: TRBV2; j_gene: TRBJ2-7; CDR3nt: TGTGCCAGCAGTGGGGACAGCTACGAGCAGTACTTC; CDR3aa: CASSGDSYEQYF
len: 14; d_gene: TRBD1; abundance: once; v_gene: TRBV2; j_gene: TRBJ1-5; CDR3nt: TGTGCCAGCCGAACTAGGGGGCTCGATCAGCCCCAGCATTTT; CDR3aa: CASRTRGLDQPQHF
len: 13; d_gene: NA; abundance: NA; v_gene: TRBV12-3/TRBV12-4; j_gene: TRBJ1-5; CDR3nt: TGTGCCAGCAGTTGGACAGATTCGCAGCCCCAGCATTTT; CDR3aa: CASSWTDSQPQHF
len: 11; d_gene: NA; abundance: NA; v_gene: TRBV30; j_gene: TRBJ1-5; CDR3nt: TGTGCCTGGAGTGTAGGGGGGACCCAGCATTTT; CDR3aa: CAWSVGGTQHF
len: 17; d_gene: TRBD1; abundance: NA; v_gene: TRBV4-1; j_gene: TRBJ1-5; CDR3nt: TGCGCCAGCAGCTTTCAGCTCGGGACAGGGGCTAATCAGCCCCAGCATTTT; CDR3aa: CASSFQLGTGANQPQHF
len: 18; d_gene: TRBD2; abundance: NA; v_gene: TRBV19; j_gene: TRBJ2-1; CDR3nt: TGTGCCAGTGCTCCGGGGACTAGCGCACCGAGCTCCTACAATGAGCAGTTCTTC; CDR3aa: CASAPGTSAPSSYNEQFF
len: 13; d_gene: NA; abundance: once; v_gene: TRBV5-1; j_gene: TRBJ1-5; CDR3nt: TGCGCCAGCAGCTTGGAGACAGATCAGCCCCAGCATTTT; CDR3aa: CASSLETDQPQHF
len: 15; d_gene: NA; abundance: NA; v_gene: TRBV6-2/TRBV6-3; j_gene: TRBJ1-1; CDR3nt: TGTGCCAGCAGTTACCCTGAGACAGGGAACACTGAAGCTTTCTTT; CDR3aa: CASSYPETGNTEAFF
len: 14; d_gene: NA; abundance: NA; v_gene: TRBV28; j_gene: TRBJ2-1; CDR3nt: TGTGCCAGCGGGGCTTGGGGAGGTTCGAATGAGCAGTTCTTC; CDR3aa: CASGAWGGSNEQFF
len: 12; d_gene: NA; abundance: NA; v_gene: TRBV28; j_gene: TRBJ1-5; CDR3nt: TGTGCCAGCAGTGTCCTCAATCAGCCCCAGCATTTT; CDR3aa: CASSVLNQPQHF
len: 16; d_gene: NA; abundance: NA; v_gene: TRBV7-8; j_gene: TRBJ2-1; CDR3nt: TGTGCCAGCAGCTTAATAGGGGCCCAGCCATACAATGAGCAGTTCTTC; CDR3aa: CASSLIGAQPYNEQFF
len: 16; d_gene: NA; abundance: NA; v_gene: TRBV27; j_gene: TRBJ1-1; CDR3nt: TGTGCCAGCAGTTTCACCGGGGGGGTTGTCAGCACTGAAGCTTTCTTT; CDR3aa: CASSFTGGVVSTEAFF
len: 16; d_gene: NA; abundance: NA; v_gene: TRBV11-3; j_gene: TRBJ2-5; CDR3nt: TGTGCCAGCAGCTGGGGGGGACAGAGCCTCCAAGAGACCCAGTACTTC; CDR3aa: CASSWGGQSLQETQYF
len: 15; d_gene: NA; abundance: NA; v_gene: TRBV5-1; j_gene: TRBJ1-1; CDR3nt: TGCGCCAGCAGCTTGGGTTTTGGGTACAACACTGAAGCTTTCTTT; CDR3aa: CASSLGFGYNTEAFF
len: 18; d_gene: NA; abundance: NA; v_gene: TRBV21-1; j_gene: TRBJ2-4; CDR3nt: TGTGCCAGCAGCAACACTCCTCTGAACCCCTCAGCCAAAAACATTCAGTACTTC; CDR3aa: CASSNTPLNPSAKNIQYF
len: 16; d_gene: NA; abundance: NA; v_gene: TRBV19; j_gene: TRBJ1-1; CDR3nt: TGTGCCAGTAGTAACGGGAGGAACGAAAAGAACACTGAAGCTTTCTTT; CDR3aa: CASSNGRNEKNTEAFF
len: 12; d_gene: NA; abundance: NA; v_gene: TRBV28; j_gene: TRBJ1-2; CDR3nt: TGTGCCAGCAGTTTCGGACAAGTCGGGTACACCTTC; CDR3aa: CASSFGQVGYTF
len: 15; d_gene: NA; abundance: NA; v_gene: TRBV19; j_gene: TRBJ1-1; CDR3nt: TGTGCCAGTTCGGACGGCCCATCGGCCGGCACTGAAGCTTTCTTT; CDR3aa: CASSDGPSAGTEAFF
len: 14; d_gene: NA; abundance: many; v_gene: TRBV6-2/TRBV6-3; j_gene: TRBJ2-5; CDR3nt: TGTGCCAGCAGTTACTGGATTGGAACAGAGACCCAGTACTTC; CDR3aa: CASSYWIGTETQYF
len: 14; d_gene: TRBD2; abundance: once; v_gene: TRBV6-5; j_gene: TRBJ2-1; CDR3nt: TGTGCCAGCAGCCGGACTAGCGGCTTTAATGAGCAGTTCTTC; CDR3aa: CASSRTSGFNEQFF
len: 15; d_gene: TRBD1; abundance: NA; v_gene: TRBV29-1; j_gene: TRBJ2-7; CDR3nt: TGCAGCGTTGAAGCCCCCTGGACAGGGGGAGACGAGCAGTACTTC; CDR3aa: CSVEAPWTGGDEQYF
len: 13; d_gene: NA; abundance: NA; v_gene: TRBV9; j_gene: TRBJ2-7; CDR3nt: TGTGCCAGCAGCGTAGAAGGGGGGTCCGAGCAGTACTTC; CDR3aa: CASSVEGGSEQYF
len: 14; d_gene: TRBD1; abundance: NA; v_gene: TRBV7-9; j_gene: TRBJ2-7; CDR3nt: TGTGCCAGCAGCTTCGAAACAGGGGGCAAGGAGCAGTACTTC; CDR3aa: CASSFETGGKEQYF
len: 12; d_gene: TRBD1; abundance: NA; v_gene: TRBV2; j_gene: TRBJ2-7; CDR3nt: TGTGCCAGCAGCCGGACAGGAGACGAGCAGTACTTC; CDR3aa: CASSRTGDEQYF
len: 16; d_gene: NA; abundance: NA; v_gene: TRBV3-1/TRBV3-2; j_gene: TRBJ1-2; CDR3nt: TGTGCCAGCAGCCAACTCGGGGGCGTGGGAGACTATGGCTACACCTTC; CDR3aa: CASSQLGGVGDYGYTF
len: 15; d_gene: NA; abundance: NA; v_gene: TRBV4-1; j_gene: TRBJ2-2; CDR3nt: TGCGCCAGCAGCCAAGATGCGTTTGGCACCGGGGAGCTGTTTTTT; CDR3aa: CASSQDAFGTGELFF